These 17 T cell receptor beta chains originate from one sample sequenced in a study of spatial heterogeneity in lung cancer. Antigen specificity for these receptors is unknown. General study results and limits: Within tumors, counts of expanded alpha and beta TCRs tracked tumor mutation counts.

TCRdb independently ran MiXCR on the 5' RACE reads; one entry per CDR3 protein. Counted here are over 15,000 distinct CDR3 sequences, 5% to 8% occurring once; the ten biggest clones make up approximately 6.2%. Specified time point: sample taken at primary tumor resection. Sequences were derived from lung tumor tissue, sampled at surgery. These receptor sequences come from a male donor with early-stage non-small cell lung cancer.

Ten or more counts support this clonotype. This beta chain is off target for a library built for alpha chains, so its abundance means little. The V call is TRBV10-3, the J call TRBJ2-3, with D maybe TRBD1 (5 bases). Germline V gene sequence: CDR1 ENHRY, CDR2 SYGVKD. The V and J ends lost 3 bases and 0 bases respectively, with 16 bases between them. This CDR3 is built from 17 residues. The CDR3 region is CAISERPRDYSTDTQYF. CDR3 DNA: TGTGCCATCAGTGAAAGGCCCAGGGATTATAGCACAGATACGCAGTATTTT.

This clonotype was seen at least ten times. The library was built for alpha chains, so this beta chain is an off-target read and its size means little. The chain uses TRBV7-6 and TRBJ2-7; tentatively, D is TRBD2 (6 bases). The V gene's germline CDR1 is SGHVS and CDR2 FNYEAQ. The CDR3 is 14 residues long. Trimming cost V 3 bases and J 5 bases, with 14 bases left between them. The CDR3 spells CASSLTEGYNEQYF. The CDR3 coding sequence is TGTGCCAGCAGCTTGACGGAGGGGTACAACGAGCAGTACTTC.

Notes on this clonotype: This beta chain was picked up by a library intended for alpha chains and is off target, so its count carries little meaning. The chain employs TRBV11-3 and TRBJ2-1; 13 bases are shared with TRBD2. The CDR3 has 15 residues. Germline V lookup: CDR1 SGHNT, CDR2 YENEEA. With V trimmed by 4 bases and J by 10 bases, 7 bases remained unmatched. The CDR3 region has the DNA TGTGCCAGCAGCTATTCTGGACTAGCGGGAGCGGAGCAGTTCTTC. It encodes CASSYSGLAGAEQFF.

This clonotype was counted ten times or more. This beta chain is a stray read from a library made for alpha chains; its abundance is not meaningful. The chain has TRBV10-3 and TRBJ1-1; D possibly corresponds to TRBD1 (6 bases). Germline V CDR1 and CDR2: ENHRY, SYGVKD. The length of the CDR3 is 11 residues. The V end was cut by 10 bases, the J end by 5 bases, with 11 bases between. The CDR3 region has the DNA TGTGCCAGCGGCAGGGGAACTGAAGCTTTCTTT. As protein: CASGRGTEAFF.

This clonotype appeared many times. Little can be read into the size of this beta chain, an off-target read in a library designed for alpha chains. CDR3 sequence: CASSQGGDSGGAQETQYF. In nucleotides, the CDR3 is TGTGCCAGCAGCCAAGGTGGGGATAGCGGGGGGGCCCAAGAGACCCAGTACTTC. The chain links TRBV3-1 to TRBJ2-5; 11 nucleotides align to TRBD2. J gave up 1 base and V 1 base, and 8 bases lay outside the gene matches. This CDR3 spans 18 amino acids. Germline CDR1 reads LGHDT; CDR2 reads YNNKEL (reference sequence).

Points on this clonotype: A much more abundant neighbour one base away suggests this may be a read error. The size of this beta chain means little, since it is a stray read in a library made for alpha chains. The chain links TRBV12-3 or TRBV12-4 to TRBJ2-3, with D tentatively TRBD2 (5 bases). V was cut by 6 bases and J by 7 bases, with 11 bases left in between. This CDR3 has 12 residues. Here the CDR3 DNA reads TGTGCCAGCAGCCTTATGGACTATACGCAGTATTTT. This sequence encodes CASSLMDYTQYF.

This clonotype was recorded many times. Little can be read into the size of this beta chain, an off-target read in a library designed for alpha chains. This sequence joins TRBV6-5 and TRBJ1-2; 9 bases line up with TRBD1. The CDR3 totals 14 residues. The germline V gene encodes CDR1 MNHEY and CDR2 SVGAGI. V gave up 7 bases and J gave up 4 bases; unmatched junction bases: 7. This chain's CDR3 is CASTRQGGLYGYTF. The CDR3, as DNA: TGTGCCAGCACCCGACAGGGGGGCCTCTATGGCTACACCTTC.

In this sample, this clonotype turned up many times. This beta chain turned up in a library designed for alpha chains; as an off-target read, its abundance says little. The DNA of the CDR3 is TGCAGCGCATCGGACAGGGCCGGGGCCAACGTCCTGACTTTC. It specifies CSASDRAGANVLTF. J is TRBJ2-6 and V is TRBV29-1; 8 bases fit TRBD1. The CDR3 runs to 14 residues. Germline V gene sequence: CDR1 SQVTM, CDR2 ANQGSEA. After removal of 7 bases from V and 4 bases from J, the junction contained 6 bases not matched to a gene.

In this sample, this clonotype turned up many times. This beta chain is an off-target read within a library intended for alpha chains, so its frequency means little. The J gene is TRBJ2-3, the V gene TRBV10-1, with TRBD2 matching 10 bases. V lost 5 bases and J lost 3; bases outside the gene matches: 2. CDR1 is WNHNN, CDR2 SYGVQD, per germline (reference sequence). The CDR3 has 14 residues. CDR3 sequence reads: CASSSGRETDTQYF. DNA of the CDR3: TGCGCCAGCAGTAGCGGGAGGGAGACAGATACGCAGTATTTT.

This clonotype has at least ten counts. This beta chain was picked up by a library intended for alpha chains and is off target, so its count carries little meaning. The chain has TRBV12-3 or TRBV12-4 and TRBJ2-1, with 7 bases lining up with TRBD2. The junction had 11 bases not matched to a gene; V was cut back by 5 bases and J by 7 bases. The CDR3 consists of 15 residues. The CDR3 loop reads CASSPSGGRQNEQFF. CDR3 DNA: TGTGCCAGCAGTCCCAGTGGCGGGAGACAAAATGAGCAGTTCTTC.

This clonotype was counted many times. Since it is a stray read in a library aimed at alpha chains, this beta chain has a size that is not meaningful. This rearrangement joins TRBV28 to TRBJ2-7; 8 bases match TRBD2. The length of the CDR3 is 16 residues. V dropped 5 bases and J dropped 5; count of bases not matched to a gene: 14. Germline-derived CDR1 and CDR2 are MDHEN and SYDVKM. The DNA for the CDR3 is TGTGCCAGCAGTCCACCTGACCGACTAGCGACCCACGAGCAGTACTTC. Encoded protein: CASSPPDRLATHEQYF.

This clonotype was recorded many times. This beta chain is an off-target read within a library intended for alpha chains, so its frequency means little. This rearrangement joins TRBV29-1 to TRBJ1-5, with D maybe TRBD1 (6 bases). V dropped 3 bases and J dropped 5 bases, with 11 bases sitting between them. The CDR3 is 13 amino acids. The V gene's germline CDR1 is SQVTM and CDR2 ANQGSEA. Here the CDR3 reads CSVEEDRYQPQHF. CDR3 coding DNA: TGCAGCGTTGAGGAGGACAGATATCAGCCCCAGCATTTT.

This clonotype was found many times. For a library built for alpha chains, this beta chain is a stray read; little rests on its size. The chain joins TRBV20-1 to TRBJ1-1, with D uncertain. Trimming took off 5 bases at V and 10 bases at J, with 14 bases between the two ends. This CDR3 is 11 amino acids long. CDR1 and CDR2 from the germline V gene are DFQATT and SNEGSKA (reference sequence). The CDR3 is CSASSTVAAFF. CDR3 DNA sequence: TGCAGTGCTTCCTCGACCGTGGCAGCTTTCTTT.

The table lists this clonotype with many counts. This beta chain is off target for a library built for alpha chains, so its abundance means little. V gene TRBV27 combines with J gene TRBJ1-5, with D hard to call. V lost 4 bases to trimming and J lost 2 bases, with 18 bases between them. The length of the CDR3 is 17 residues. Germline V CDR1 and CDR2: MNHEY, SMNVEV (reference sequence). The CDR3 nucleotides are TGTGCCAGCAGTTCAGGACCGGCCCAGAGGGGCAATCAGCCCCAGCATTTT. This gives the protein CASSSGPAQRGNQPQHF.

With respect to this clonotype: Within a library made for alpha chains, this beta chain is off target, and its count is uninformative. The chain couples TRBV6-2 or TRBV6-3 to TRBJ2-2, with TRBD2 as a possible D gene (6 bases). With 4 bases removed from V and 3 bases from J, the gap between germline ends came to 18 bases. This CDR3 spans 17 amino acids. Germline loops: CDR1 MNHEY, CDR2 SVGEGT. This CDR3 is CASSSALGRRDTGELFF. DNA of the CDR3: TGTGCCAGCAGTTCCGCCTTAGGGAGGAGGGACACCGGGGAGCTGTTTTTT.

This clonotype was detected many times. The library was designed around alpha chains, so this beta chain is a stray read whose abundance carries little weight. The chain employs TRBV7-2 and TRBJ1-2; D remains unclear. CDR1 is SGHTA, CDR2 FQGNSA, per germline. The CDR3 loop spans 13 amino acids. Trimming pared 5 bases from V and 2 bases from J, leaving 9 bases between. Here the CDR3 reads CASSRDNNYGYTF. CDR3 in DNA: TGTGCCAGCAGCCGAGACAACAACTATGGCTACACCTTC.

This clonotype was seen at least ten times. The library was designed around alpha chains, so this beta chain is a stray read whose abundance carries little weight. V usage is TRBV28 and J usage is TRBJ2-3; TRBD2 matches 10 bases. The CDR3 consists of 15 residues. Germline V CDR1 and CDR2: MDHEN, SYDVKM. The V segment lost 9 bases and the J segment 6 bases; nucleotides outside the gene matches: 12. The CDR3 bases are TGTGCCAGTTCTACTGGGGCTAGCGGGAGTGATACGCAGTATTTT. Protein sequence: CASSTGASGSDTQYF.